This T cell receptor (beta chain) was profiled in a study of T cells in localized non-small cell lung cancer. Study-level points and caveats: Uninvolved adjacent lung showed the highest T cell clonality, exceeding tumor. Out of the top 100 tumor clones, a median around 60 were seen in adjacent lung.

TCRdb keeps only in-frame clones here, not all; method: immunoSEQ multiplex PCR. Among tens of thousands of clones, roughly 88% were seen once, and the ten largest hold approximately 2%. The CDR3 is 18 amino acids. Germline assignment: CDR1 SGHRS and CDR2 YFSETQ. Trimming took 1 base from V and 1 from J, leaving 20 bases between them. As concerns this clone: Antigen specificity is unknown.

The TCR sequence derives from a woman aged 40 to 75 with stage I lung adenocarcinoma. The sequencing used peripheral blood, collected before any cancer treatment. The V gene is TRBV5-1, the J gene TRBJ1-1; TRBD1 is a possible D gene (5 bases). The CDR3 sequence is CASSLRATGTAKNTEAFF. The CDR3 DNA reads TGCGCCAGCAGCTTGAGAGCTACCGGGACGGCCAAGAACACTGAAGCTTTCTTT.